Described below is a single T cell receptor (beta chain) sequence and its context. Its specificity is unknown. This sample is part of a study of graft-versus-host responses after intestinal transplantation. Study-wide findings and caveats: When patients had graft-donor T cell macrochimerism, their allografts held high graft-versus-host to host-versus-graft clonal ratios.

CDR3 length: 15 residues. The germline V and J ends were trimmed by 3 bases and 0 bases, with 6 bases remaining between them. Per germline, CDR1 SGHAT and CDR2 FQNNGV. Intraepithelial plus lamina propria lymphocytes were released by processing graft tissue. Sequenced by immunoSEQ multiplex PCR; TCRdb stores in-frame clones only, minus some. The table has roughly 15,000 clones, under 85% seen once. The sequence was obtained from a human patient who received an intestinal transplant, so some T cells may come from the graft donor. This material consisted of ileum tissue, taken approximately 26 days after intestinal transplant. This chain connects TRBV11-2 to TRBJ1-6; perhaps TRBD1 as D (6 bases). The CDR3 DNA follows: TGTGCCAGCAGCTTGGACAGCTCCTATAATTCACCCCTCCACTTT. Translation gives CASSLDSSYNSPLHF.